Sequencing of this T cell receptor beta chain was carried out in a study of multiple sclerosis patients with progressive multifocal leukoencephalopathy. Overall study results and limits: Most PML patients had lower entropy, suggesting less diverse TRB repertoires. The findings' link to JC virus versus immunocompromise remained uncertain.

Remarks on this clone: Antigen specificity is unknown.

Time point here: 12 to 13 months of natalizumab therapy. Longitudinal control samples came from natalizumab-treated multiple sclerosis patients without PML. T1 and T2 blood were collected at 6 and 12 months of natalizumab. Germline assignment: CDR1 SGHRS and CDR2 YFSETQ. The CDR3 contains 14 residues. Trimming took 1 base from V and 1 from J, leaving 9 bases between them. Profiling relied on immunoSEQ multiplex PCR, and the TCRdb table lists in-frame clones only, not all of them. This table holds 25,000 or so clones, approximately 90% found once. The source of this sequence is a man between 25 and 39 years old with multiple sclerosis. The chain links TRBV5-1 to TRBJ2-7; TRBD2 is a possible D gene (5 bases). The source material was PBMCs, sampled from a patient treated with natalizumab. The DNA for the CDR3 is TGCGCCAGCAGCTTGCGAAGCGGATCCTACGAGCAGTACTTC. It encodes CASSLRSGSYEQYF. Variable domain in full (rest from reference TRBV5-1 and TRBJ2-7): KAGVTQTPRYLIKTRGQQVTLSCSPISGHRSVSWYQQTPGQGLQFLFEYFSETQRNKGNFPGRFSGRQFSNSRSEMNVSTLELGDSALYLCASSLRSGSYEQYFGPGTRLTVT.